This T cell receptor (beta chain) is from a study of siplizumab effects on memory and regulatory T cells. Around 9.2 x 10^4 TCR templates underwent assay in every sample. Repertoires were generated with immunoSEQ multiplex PCR, while TCRdb's copy carries only in-frame clones and drops some. Of 90,000 to 95,000 clones detected, around 95% appear once; the ten largest clones hold 0.031%. The table lists this clone with a count of one. Its antigen is unidentified. The CDR3 is 14 amino acids. Trimming shortened V by 3 bases and J by 7 bases, and 17 bases separated the two germline ends. The germline V gene encodes CDR1 SGHNT and CDR2 YYREEE (reference sequence). Points from the study as a whole: A major contribution to the alloresponse seemed to be made by naive T cells, which seemed more diverse than memory cells. The study found that siplizumab significantly reduced alloreactive sequences traceable to unstimulated CD4+ memory cells.

The specimen was naive CD4+ T cells sorted from blood. The receptor was derived from a human donor in good health. The chain combines TRBV5-4 with TRBJ2-7; possibly TRBD1 for D (6 bases). CDR3 nucleotides: TGTGCCAGCAGCTCGCCCCCTACAGGGTCGGAGCAGTACTTC. Amino acids: CASSSPPTGSEQYF.